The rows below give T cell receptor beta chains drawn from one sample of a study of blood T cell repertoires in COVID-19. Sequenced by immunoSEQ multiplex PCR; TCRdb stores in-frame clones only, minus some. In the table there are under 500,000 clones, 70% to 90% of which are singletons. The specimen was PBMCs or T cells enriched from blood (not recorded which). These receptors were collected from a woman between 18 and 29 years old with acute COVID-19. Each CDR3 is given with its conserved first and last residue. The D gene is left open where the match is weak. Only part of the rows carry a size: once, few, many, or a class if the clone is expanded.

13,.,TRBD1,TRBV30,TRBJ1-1,TGTGCCTGGTCTAGGACAGGGAACACTGAAGCTTTCTTT,CAWSRTGNTEAFF
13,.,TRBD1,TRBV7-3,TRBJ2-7,TGTGCCAGCAGCCCTAGGACAGGGACCGAGCAGTACTTC,CASSPRTGTEQYF
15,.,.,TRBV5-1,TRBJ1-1,TGCGCCAGCAGCCGAGTGGGACTGATGAACACTGAAGCTTTCTTT,CASSRVGLMNTEAFF
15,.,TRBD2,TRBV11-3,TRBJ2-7,TGTGCCAGCAGCTTGAGCGGGGGCCTTCCCTACGAGCAGTACTTC,CASSLSGGLPYEQYF
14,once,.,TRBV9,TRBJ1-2,TGTGCCAGCAGCGTAAGGCAGGCTAACTATGGCTACACCTTC,CASSVRQANYGYTF
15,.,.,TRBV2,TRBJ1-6,TGTGCCAGCAGTGAGTTTACAGACTATAATTCACCCCTCCACTTT,CASSEFTDYNSPLHF
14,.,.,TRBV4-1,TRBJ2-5,TGCGCCAGCAGCCAAGATACGGGTTCCGAGACCCAGTACTTC,CASSQDTGSETQYF
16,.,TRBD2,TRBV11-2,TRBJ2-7,TGTGCCAGCAGCTTGAAAGGGGCGGGAGGAGCTTACGAGCAGTACTTC,CASSLKGAGGAYEQYF
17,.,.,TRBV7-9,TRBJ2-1,TGTGCCAGCAGCTTAGGAGGCAGGGTTTCAGGAAACAATGAGCAGTTCTTC,CASSLGGRVSGNNEQFF
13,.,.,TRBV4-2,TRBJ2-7,TGTGCCAGCAGCCAAGAGGGCCGGTACGAGCAGTACTTC,CASSQEGRYEQYF
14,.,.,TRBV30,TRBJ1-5,TGTGCCTGGAGTGTCAGGGTTAGCAATCAGCCCCAGCATTTT,CAWSVRVSNQPQHF
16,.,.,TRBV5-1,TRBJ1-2,TGCGCCAGCAGCTTGGCCCTGGCAGGGGAGAACTATGGCTACACCTTC,CASSLALAGENYGYTF
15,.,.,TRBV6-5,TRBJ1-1,TGTGCCAGCAGTTACGACCTGGGGGCAAACACTGAAGCTTTCTTT,CASSYDLGANTEAFF
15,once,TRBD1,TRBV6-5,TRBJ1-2,TGTGCCAGCAGTTTTCTGACAGGGAATCCGAATGGCTACACCTTC,CASSFLTGNPNGYTF
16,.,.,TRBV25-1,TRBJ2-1,TGTGCCAGCAGTGCCCCCGGGGGAGTGGGATACAATGAGCAGTTCTTC,CASSAPGGVGYNEQFF
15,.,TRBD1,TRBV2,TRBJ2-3,TGTGCCAGCGGGACAGGGGGGCCTAGCACAGATACGCAGTATTTT,CASGTGGPSTDTQYF
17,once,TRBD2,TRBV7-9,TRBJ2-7,TGTGCCAGCAGCCCTTCCTTTGGGGCTAGCGGTTCCTACGAGCAGTACTTC,CASSPSFGASGSYEQYF
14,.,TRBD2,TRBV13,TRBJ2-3,TGTGCCAGCAGCGATAGCGGGAGAATAGATACGCAGTATTTT,CASSDSGRIDTQYF
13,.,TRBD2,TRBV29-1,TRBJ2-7,TGCAGCGTTGCAGTAGCGGGAGTGAACGAGCAGTACTTC,CSVAVAGVNEQYF
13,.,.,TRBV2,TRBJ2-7,TGTGCCAGCAGTGAAAGGCAGGCCTACGAGCAGTACTTC,CASSERQAYEQYF
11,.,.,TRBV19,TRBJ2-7,TGTGCCAGTAGTTACTACGCCGAGCAGTACTTC,CASSYYAEQYF
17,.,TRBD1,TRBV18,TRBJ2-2,TGTGCCAGCTCACTCGACAGGGGAAATCCTTTCACCGGGGAGCTGTTTTTT,CASSLDRGNPFTGELFF
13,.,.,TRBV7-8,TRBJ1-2,TGTGCCAGCAGCCCTGCACGGAACTATGGCTACACCTTC,CASSPARNYGYTF
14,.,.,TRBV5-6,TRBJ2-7,TGTGCCAGCAGCTTGGAAGGACAGACCTACGAGCAGTACTTC,CASSLEGQTYEQYF
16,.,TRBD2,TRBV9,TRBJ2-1,TGTGCCAGCAGCGTAGAGCCGGGGGGGGTTGTCAATGAGCAGTTCTTC,CASSVEPGGVVNEQFF
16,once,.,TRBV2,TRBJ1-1,TGTGCCAGCAGCCCCGAGCGGGGGGTAGCGAACACTGAAGCTTTCTTT,CASSPERGVANTEAFF
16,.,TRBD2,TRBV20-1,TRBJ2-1,TGCAGTGCTAATGAGCGGGAGGGGAGCTCCTACAATGAGCAGTTCTTC,CSANEREGSSYNEQFF
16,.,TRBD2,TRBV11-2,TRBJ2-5,TGTGCCAGCAGCCCCCGACTAGCGGGCATCCAAGAGACCCAGTACTTC,CASSPRLAGIQETQYF
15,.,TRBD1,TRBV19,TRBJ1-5,TGTGCCAGTAGCAGGGGGCTAATAAGCAATCAGCCCCAGCATTTT,CASSRGLISNQPQHF
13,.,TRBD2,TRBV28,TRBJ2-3,TGTGCCAGTCGGGACTACCCCACAGATACGCAGTATTTT,CASRDYPTDTQYF
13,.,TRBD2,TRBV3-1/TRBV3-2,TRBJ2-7,TGTGCCAGCAGCCGAGGGACTAGTGGCGAGCAGTACTTC,CASSRGTSGEQYF
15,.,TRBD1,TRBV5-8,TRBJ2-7,TGTGCCAGCAGCTTGTTACAGGGGGCGTTGTACGAGCAGTACTTC,CASSLLQGALYEQYF
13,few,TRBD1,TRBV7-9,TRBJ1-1,TGTGCCAGCAGGTTGACAGGGGGAACTGAAGCTTTCTTT,CASRLTGGTEAFF
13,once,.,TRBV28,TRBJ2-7,TGTGCCAGCAGTTTAACACCCACCTACGAGCAGTACTTC,CASSLTPTYEQYF
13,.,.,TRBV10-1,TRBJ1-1,TGCGCCAGCCGTCCAGGCATGAACACTGAAGCTTTCTTT,CASRPGMNTEAFF
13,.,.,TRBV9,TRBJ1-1,TGTGCCAGCAGCACTACAGGGAACACTGAAGCTTTCTTT,CASSTTGNTEAFF
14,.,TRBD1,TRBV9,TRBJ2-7,TGTGCCAGCAGCACCTTCGAGGGGGCGTACGAGCAGTACTTC,CASSTFEGAYEQYF
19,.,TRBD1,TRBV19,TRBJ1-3,TGTGCCAGTAGTACCTCCTACCGGGACAGGGGGACCTCTGGAAACACCATATATTTT,CASSTSYRDRGTSGNTIYF
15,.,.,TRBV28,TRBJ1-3,TGTGCCAGCAGTCCTTCCAGTTCCTCTGGAAACACCATATATTTT,CASSPSSSSGNTIYF
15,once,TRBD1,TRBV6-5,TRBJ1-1,TGTGCCAGCAGTTACTCGAACAGGGGCGTGGCTGAAGCTTTCTTT,CASSYSNRGVAEAFF
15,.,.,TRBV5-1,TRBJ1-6,TGCGCCAGCAGCTTGACGGAGGTTTATAATTCACCCCTCCACTTT,CASSLTEVYNSPLHF
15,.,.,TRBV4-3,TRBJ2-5,TGCGCCAGCAGCCAAGATACCGGCAGGGCGGAGACCCAGTACTTC,CASSQDTGRAETQYF
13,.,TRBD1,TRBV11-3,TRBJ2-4,TGTGCCAGCAGCTTAGGGACAGGGACCATTCAGTACTTC,CASSLGTGTIQYF
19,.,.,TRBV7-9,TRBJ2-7,TGTGCCAGCAGCTTAGGAGTAGGGTTGGGAGGACGATTTTCCTACGAGCAGTACTTC,CASSLGVGLGGRFSYEQYF
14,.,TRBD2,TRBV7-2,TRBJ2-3,TGTGCCAGCAGTGGACAGCGGGGGGTAAATACGCAGTATTTT,CASSGQRGVNTQYF
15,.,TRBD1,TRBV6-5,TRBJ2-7,TGTGCCAGCAGTTACTCGGGACAGGGACACTACGAGCAGTACTTC,CASSYSGQGHYEQYF
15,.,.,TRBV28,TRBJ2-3,TGTGCCAGCAGTTGGGGACTTTTTAGCACAGATACGCAGTATTTT,CASSWGLFSTDTQYF
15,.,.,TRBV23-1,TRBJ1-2,TGCGCCAGCAGTCAATCCAGGGGAAGTCTCTATGGCTACACCTTC,CASSQSRGSLYGYTF
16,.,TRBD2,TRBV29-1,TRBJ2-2,TGCAGCGTTGAGATTACAGGACTAGCGGGAGTCGGGGAGCTGTTTTTT,CSVEITGLAGVGELFF
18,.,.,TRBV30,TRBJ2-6,TGTGCCTGGAGGGCCCGGGACTCTGTTTTCGCCGGGGCCAACGTCCTGACTTTC,CAWRARDSVFAGANVLTF
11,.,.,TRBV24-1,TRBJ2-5,TGTGCCACCTGGGCCCAAGAGACCCAGTACTTC,CATWAQETQYF
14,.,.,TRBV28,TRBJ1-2,TGTGCCAGCAGTTTTATCCCCACTGACAGGGGCTACACCTTC,CASSFIPTDRGYTF
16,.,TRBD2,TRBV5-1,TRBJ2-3,TGCGCCAGCAGCTCAATAGCGGGGGGGGCCACAGATACGCAGTATTTT,CASSSIAGGATDTQYF